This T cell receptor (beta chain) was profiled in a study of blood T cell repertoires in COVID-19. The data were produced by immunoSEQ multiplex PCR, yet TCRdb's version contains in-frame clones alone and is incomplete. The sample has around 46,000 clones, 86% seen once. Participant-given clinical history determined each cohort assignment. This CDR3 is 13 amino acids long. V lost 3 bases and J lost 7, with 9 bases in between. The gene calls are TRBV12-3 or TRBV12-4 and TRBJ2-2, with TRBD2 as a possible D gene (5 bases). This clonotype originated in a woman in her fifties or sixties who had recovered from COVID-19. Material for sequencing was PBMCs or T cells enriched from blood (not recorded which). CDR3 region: CASSLDWGGELFF. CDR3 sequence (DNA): TGTGCCAGCAGTTTGGACTGGGGCGGGGAGCTGTTTTTT.